Shown below are 14 T cell receptor beta chains from a single sample sequenced in a study of cytomegalovirus exposure and HLA in healthy donors. Primers included in the PCR were 60 Vbeta and 13 Jbeta primers. Sequencing used immunoSEQ multiplex PCR; TCRdb keeps in-frame clones, though not all of them. Among tens of thousands of clones listed, about nine tenths were seen once. Sample: PBMCs. These receptors originate from a middle-aged woman in good health and CMV-seropositive.

V usage is TRBV6-5 and J usage is TRBJ2-3; perhaps TRBD2 as D (5 bases). Germline lookup yields CDR1 MNHEY and CDR2 SVGAGI. This CDR3 contains 16 residues. V shed 0 bases and J shed 2 bases, with 12 bases lying between them. In nucleotides, the CDR3 is TGTGCCAGCAGTTACTCTGGGAGCGGCCTCACAGATACGCAGTATTTT. It is translated as CASSYSGSGLTDTQYF.

The chain recombines TRBV28 with TRBJ2-5, with 9 bases matching TRBD1. The CDR3 has 13 residues. J was trimmed by 4 bases and V by 8 bases; bases with no gene match: 5. CDR1 is MDHEN and CDR2 is SYDVKM in the germline V gene. The chain's CDR3 is CASLNRGRETQYF. CDR3 bases: TGTGCCAGCTTGAACAGGGGGCGAGAGACCCAGTACTTC.

The chain carries TRBV5-8 and TRBJ1-1; D gene ambiguous. Germline V CDR1 and CDR2: SGHTS, YDEGEE. The CDR3 covers 12 residues. The V gene lost 0 bases and the J gene lost 6 bases, with 6 bases spanning the gap. CDR3 amino acids: CASSLVASEAFF. Written as DNA, the CDR3 is TGTGCCAGCAGCTTGGTGGCCTCTGAAGCTTTCTTT.

The chain uses TRBV2 and TRBJ2-5; TRBD2 might be the D (6 bases). The V end lost 8 bases, the J end lost 3 bases, and 16 bases lay between the germline ends. Germline values: CDR1 SNHLY, CDR2 FYNNEI. The CDR3 spans 14 residues. The chain's CDR3 is CASGDRDSEETQYF. As DNA, the CDR3 is TGTGCCAGCGGGGACCGGGACTCAGAAGAGACCCAGTACTTC.

The V call is TRBV27, the J call TRBJ2-1, with a weak D call TRBD2 (6 bases). CDR1 is MNHEY and CDR2 is SMNVEV in the germline V gene (reference sequence). There are 15 residues in the CDR3. V was cut by 3 bases and J by 4 bases, with 13 bases left in between. This chain's CDR3 is CASSFRRGEYNEQFF. CDR3 DNA: TGTGCCAGCAGTTTCAGGCGGGGAGAGTACAATGAGCAGTTCTTC.

The V and J genes are TRBV28 and TRBJ2-2; the match to TRBD2 covers 11 bases. This CDR3 is 16 amino acids long. V lost 3 bases and J lost 6; bases outside the gene matches: 6. Germline loops: CDR1 MDHEN, CDR2 SYDVKM. For the CDR3, the DNA is TGTGCCAGCAGTTTTCTCCCGGGACTAGCGGCCGGGGAGCTGTTTTTT. This sequence encodes CASSFLPGLAAGELFF.

This clone is labeled as medium-sized. The chain uses TRBV20-1 and TRBJ2-7, with D perhaps matching TRBD2 (5 bases). CDR3 length: 11 amino acids. V was shortened by 6 bases and J by 2 bases, with 8 bases between the two germline ends. From germline, CDR1 is DFQATT and CDR2 SNEGSKA (reference sequence). The CDR3 loop reads CSARGTYEQYF. The CDR3 region has the DNA TGCAGTGCGCGAGGGACCTACGAGCAGTACTTC.

This chain links TRBV2 with TRBJ2-3; 9 nucleotides agree with TRBD2. J lost 7 bases, V lost 2 bases, and 7 bases had no gene match. The CDR3 extends over 15 amino acids. Germline assignment: CDR1 SNHLY and CDR2 FYNNEI. The CDR3 nucleotides are TGTGCCAGCAGTGAAAGCGGGGGGTCGATTAATACGCAGTATTTT. It translates to CASSESGGSINTQYF.

The J gene is TRBJ1-4, the V gene TRBV18, with D maybe TRBD1 (6 bases). CDR1 KGHSH and CDR2 LQKENI come from the germline V gene. The CDR3 sequence is 13 residues long. V lost 3 bases to trimming and J lost 5 bases, with 7 bases between them. The CDR3: CASSPQGNEKLFF. In DNA, the CDR3 is TGTGCCAGCTCACCGCAGGGGAATGAAAAACTGTTTTTT.

This clone was picked up one time. The J gene is TRBJ2-3, the V gene TRBV28, with TRBD2 identical over 15 bases. V was clipped by 6 bases and J by 6 bases; unmatched bases: 7. CDR3 length: 16 residues. Germline V gives CDR1 MDHEN, CDR2 SYDVKM. As DNA, the CDR3 is TGTGCCAGCAGAATAGGACTAGCGGGAGGGGACGATACGCAGTATTTT. The encoded protein is CASRIGLAGGDDTQYF.

The CDR3 coding sequence is TGCGCCAGCGCTACCTCTCTCGCTGAGCAGTTCTTC. This sequence encodes CASATSLAEQFF. The chain is built from TRBV10-1 and TRBJ2-1; D not resolved. V shed 8 bases and J shed 9 bases, with 14 bases lying between them. The CDR3 has 12 amino acids. Germline V gives CDR1 WNHNN, CDR2 SYGVQD (reference sequence).

The chain uses TRBV27 and TRBJ1-6, with 7 bases identical to TRBD1. Trimming took 0 bases from V and 4 from J; bases not matched to a gene: 3. Germline values: CDR1 MNHEY, CDR2 SMNVEV (reference sequence). The CDR3 consists of 16 residues. This chain's CDR3 is CASSLSSQGYNSPLHF. The CDR3 DNA follows: TGTGCCAGCAGTTTATCATCACAGGGGTATAATTCACCCCTCCACTTT.

The V call is TRBV4-2, the J call TRBJ2-1; 13 bases fit TRBD2. The CDR3 spans 17 residues. Losses at the gene ends were 0 bases for V and 7 bases for J; bases not matched to a gene: 6. Germline V gene data show CDR1 as LGHNA and CDR2 as YNFKEQ. The CDR3 DNA follows: TGTGCCAGCAGCCAAGACCCGACTAGCGGGAGGACGAATGAGCAGTTCTTC. The encoded protein is CASSQDPTSGRTNEQFF.

The chain employs TRBV5-6 and TRBJ2-4; 8 nucleotides match TRBD2. CDR3 length: 16 amino acids. CDR1 is SGHDT and CDR2 is YYEEEE in the germline V gene. V was pared by 3 bases and J by 1 base, with 6 bases of the junction left unmatched. This chain's CDR3 is CASSSRGAGAKNIQYF. The CDR3 bases are TGTGCCAGCAGCTCGCGGGGGGCGGGGGCCAAAAACATTCAGTACTTC.